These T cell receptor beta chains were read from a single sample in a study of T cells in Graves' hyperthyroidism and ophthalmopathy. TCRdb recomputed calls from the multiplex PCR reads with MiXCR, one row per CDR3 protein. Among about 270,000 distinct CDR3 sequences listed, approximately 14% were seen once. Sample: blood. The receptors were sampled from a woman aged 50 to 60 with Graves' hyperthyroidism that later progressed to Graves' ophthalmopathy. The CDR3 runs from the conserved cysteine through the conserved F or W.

cdr3_aa: CASISGLAGVPQYF; v_call: TRBV2; j_call: TRBJ2-3
cdr3_aa: CASSLFGADTEAFF; v_call: TRBV28; j_call: TRBJ1-1
cdr3_aa: CASSLGVRSGGSADTQYF; v_call: TRBV7-8; j_call: TRBJ2-3
cdr3_aa: CSARGLAGGPGEQFF; v_call: TRBV20-1; j_call: TRBJ2-1
cdr3_aa: CASSPLLDRAGEQYF; v_call: TRBV3-1; j_call: TRBJ2-7
cdr3_aa: CSASPRVVGSEQYF; v_call: TRBV20-1; j_call: TRBJ2-7
cdr3_aa: CASSLANGADTQYF; v_call: TRBV5-1; j_call: TRBJ2-3
cdr3_aa: CAWRGSSTDTQYF; v_call: TRBV30; j_call: TRBJ2-3
cdr3_aa: CSAQRGGSLQETQYF; v_call: TRBV20-1; j_call: TRBJ2-5
cdr3_aa: CASSLASVRDYGYTF; v_call: TRBV11-2; j_call: TRBJ1-2
cdr3_aa: CASSKQGRNGGYGYTF; v_call: TRBV19; j_call: TRBJ1-2
cdr3_aa: CASSYLGDRGTEAFF; v_call: TRBV7-8; j_call: TRBJ1-1
cdr3_aa: CASSRKGQNNEKLFF; v_call: TRBV6-1; j_call: TRBJ1-4
cdr3_aa: CASSLVGAQGGQYF; v_call: TRBV5-1; j_call: TRBJ2-4
cdr3_aa: CASSQNLAGPRNEQFF; v_call: TRBV11-2; j_call: TRBJ2-1
cdr3_aa: CASSPGPRKGYTF; v_call: TRBV19; j_call: TRBJ1-2
cdr3_aa: CASSGMSGTNYGYTF; v_call: TRBV9; j_call: TRBJ1-2
cdr3_aa: CASRGGLAGIYEQYF; v_call: TRBV5-1; j_call: TRBJ2-7
cdr3_aa: CASSLKAGGNSYEQYF; v_call: TRBV5-1; j_call: TRBJ2-7
cdr3_aa: CASSVSGTSALSWGNEQFF; v_call: TRBV5-1; j_call: TRBJ2-1